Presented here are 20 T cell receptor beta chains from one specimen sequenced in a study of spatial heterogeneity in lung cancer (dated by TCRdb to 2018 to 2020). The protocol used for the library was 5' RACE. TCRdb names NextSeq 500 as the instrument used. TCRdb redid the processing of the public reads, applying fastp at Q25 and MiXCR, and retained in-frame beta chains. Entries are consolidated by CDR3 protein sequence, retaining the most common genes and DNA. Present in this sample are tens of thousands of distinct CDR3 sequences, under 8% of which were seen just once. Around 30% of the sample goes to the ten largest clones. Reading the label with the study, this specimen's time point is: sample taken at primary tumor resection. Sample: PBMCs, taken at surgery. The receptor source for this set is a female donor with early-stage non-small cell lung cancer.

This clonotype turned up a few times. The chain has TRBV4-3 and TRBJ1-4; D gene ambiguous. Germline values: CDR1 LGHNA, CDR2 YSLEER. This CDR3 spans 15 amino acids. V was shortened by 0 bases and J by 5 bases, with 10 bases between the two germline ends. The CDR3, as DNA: TGCGCCAGCAGCCAAGATTTCCGGGCCAATGAAAAACTGTTTTTT. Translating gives CASSQDFRANEKLFF.

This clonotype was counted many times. The CDR3 DNA follows: TGCGCCAGCAGCCAGGGGACTAGCGGGGGGCAGGATGAGCAGTTCTTC. Its translation: CASSQGTSGGQDEQFF. The V gene is TRBV4-1, the J gene TRBJ2-1; 15 nucleotides line up with TRBD2. The CDR3 extends over 16 amino acids. With 3 bases clipped from V and 8 bases from J, the junction kept 5 bases outside the gene matches. The V gene's germline CDR1 is MGHRA and CDR2 YSYEKL.

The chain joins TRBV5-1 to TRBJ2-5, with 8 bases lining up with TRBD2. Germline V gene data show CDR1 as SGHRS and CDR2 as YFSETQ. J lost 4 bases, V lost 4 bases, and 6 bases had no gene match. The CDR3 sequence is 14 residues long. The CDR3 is CASSPGSGTETQYF. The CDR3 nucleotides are TGCGCCAGCAGCCCGGGTAGCGGGACAGAGACCCAGTACTTC. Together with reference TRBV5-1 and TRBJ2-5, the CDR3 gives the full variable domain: KAGVTQTPRYLIKTRGQQVTLSCSPISGHRSVSWYQQTPGQGLQFLFEYFSETQRNKGNFPGRFSGRQFSNSRSEMNVSTLELGDSALYLCASSPGSGTETQYFGPGTRLLVL.

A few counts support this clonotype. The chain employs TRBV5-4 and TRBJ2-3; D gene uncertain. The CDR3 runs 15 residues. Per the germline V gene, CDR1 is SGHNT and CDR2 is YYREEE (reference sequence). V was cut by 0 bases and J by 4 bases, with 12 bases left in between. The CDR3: CASSLENARADTQYF. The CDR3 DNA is TGTGCCAGCAGCTTGGAGAATGCAAGGGCAGATACGCAGTATTTT.

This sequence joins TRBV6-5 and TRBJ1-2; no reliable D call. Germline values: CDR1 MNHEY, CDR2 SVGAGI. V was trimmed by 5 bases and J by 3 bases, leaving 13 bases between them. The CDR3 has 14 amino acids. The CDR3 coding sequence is TGTGCCAGCAGTCCTTCGTTGTTTGACTATGGCTACACCTTC. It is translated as CASSPSLFDYGYTF.

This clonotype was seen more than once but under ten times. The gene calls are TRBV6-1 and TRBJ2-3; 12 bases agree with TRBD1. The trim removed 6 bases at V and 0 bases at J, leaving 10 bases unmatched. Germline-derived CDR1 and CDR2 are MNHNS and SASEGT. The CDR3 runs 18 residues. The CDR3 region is CASSVGTGGGWSTDTQYF. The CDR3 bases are TGTGCCAGCAGCGTAGGGACAGGGGGCGGATGGAGCACAGATACGCAGTATTTT.

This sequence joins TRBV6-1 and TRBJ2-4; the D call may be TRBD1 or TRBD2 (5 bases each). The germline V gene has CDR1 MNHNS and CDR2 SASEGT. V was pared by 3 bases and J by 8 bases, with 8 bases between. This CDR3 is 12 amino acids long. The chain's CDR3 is CASSDGTYIQYF. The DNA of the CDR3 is TGTGCCAGCAGTGATGGGACCTACATTCAGTACTTC.

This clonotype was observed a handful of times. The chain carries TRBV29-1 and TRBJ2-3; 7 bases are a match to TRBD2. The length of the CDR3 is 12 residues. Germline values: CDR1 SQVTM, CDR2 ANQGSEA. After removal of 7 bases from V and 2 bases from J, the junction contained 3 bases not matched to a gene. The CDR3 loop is CSEQRDTDTQYF. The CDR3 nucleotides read TGCAGCGAACAGCGGGACACAGATACGCAGTATTTT.

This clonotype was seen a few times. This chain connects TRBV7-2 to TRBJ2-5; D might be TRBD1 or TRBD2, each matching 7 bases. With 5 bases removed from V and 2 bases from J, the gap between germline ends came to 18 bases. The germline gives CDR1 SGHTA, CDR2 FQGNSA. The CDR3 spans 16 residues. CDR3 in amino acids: CASSRRSQGGQETQYF. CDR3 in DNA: TGTGCCAGCAGCAGAAGATCTCAGGGGGGGCAAGAGACCCAGTACTTC.

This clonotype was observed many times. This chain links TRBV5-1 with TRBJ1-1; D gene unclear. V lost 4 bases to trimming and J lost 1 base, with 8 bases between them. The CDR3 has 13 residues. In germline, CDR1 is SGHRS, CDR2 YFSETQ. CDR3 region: CASSPASNTEAFF. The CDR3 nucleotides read TGCGCCAGCAGCCCAGCCTCGAACACTGAAGCTTTCTTT.

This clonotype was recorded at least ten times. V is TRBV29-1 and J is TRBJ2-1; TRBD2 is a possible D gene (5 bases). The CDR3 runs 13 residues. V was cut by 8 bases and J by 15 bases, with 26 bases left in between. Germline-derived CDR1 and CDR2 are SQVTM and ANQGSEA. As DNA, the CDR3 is TGCAGCATTTCCCCAGGACTTACTACTAATCCGTTCTTC. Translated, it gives CSISPGLTTNPFF.

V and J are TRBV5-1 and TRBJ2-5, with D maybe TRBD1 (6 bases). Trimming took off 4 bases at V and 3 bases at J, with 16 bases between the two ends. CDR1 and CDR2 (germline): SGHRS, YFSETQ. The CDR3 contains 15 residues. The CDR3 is CASSLRDTQKETQYF. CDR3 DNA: TGCGCCAGCAGCCTCCGGGACACACAAAAAGAGACCCAGTACTTC.

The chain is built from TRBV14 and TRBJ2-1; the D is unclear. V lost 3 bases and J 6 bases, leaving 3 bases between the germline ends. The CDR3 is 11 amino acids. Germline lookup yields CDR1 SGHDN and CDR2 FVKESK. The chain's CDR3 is CASSQVNEQFF. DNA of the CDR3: TGTGCCAGCAGCCAGGTCAATGAGCAGTTCTTC.

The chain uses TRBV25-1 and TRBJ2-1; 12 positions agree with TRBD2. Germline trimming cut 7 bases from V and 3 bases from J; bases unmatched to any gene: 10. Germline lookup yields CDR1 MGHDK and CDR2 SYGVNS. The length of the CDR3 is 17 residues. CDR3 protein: CASTAASGRAFYNEQFF. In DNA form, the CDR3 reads TGTGCCAGCACTGCGGCTAGCGGGAGGGCCTTCTACAATGAGCAGTTCTTC.

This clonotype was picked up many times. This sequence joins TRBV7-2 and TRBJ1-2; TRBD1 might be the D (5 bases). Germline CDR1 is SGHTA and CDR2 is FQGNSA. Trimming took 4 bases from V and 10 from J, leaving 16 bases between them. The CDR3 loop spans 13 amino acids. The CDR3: CASSSQGLDVYTF. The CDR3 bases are TGTGCCAGCAGCTCGCAGGGTTTAGACGTCTACACCTTC.

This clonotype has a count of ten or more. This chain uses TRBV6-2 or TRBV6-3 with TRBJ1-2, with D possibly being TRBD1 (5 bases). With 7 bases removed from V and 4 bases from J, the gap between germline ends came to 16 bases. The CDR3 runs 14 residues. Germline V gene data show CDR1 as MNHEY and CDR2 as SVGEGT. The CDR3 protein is CASTPAGGFYGYTF. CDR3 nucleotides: TGTGCCAGCACTCCGGCGGGGGGGTTCTATGGCTACACCTTC.

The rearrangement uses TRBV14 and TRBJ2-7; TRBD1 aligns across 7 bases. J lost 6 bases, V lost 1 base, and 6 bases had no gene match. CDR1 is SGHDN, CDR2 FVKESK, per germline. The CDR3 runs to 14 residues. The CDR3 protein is CASSQGQGFGEQYF. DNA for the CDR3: TGTGCCAGCAGCCAAGGACAGGGCTTTGGCGAGCAGTACTTC.

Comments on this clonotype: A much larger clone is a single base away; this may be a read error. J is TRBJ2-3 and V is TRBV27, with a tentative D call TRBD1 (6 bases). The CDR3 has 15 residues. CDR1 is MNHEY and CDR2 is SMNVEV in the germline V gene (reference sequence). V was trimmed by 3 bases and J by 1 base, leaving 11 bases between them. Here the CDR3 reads CASSFNPGGTDTQYF. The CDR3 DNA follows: TGTGCCAGCAGTTTTAATCCAGGGGGCACAGATACGCAGTATTTT.

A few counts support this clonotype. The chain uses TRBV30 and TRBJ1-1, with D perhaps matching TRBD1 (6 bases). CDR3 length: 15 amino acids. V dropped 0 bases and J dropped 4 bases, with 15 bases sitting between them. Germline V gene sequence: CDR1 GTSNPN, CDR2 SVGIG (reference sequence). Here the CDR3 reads CAWSVLGEGGTEAFF. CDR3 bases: TGTGCCTGGAGTGTACTGGGGGAAGGGGGCACTGAAGCTTTCTTT.

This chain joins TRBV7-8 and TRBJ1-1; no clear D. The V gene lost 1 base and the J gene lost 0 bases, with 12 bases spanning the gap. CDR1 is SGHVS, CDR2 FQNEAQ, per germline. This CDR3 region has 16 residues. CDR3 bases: TGTGCCAGCAGCTTAGACTCGTACGGAATGAACACTGAAGCTTTCTTT. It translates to CASSLDSYGMNTEAFF.